The clone carrying this T cell receptor (beta chain) was picked up many times. No antigen is known for it. Using RNA template, CDR3s of TCR alpha and beta were amplified with iRepertoire arm-PCR. Input was roughly 100-450 ng of tissue mRNA or PBMC total RNA. From the multiplex PCR reads, TCRdb called clonotypes with MiXCR, one entry per CDR3 protein. The table lists tens of thousands of distinct CDR3 sequences, approximately 40% of them singletons, with less than 45% in the top ten. The data were obtained in a study of glioma-infiltrating T cells. General study results and limits: Tissue-blood divergence was below expectation in non-neoplastic patients, above in gliomas. Only very few CDR3 sequences appeared in both tissue and blood.

V was shortened by 4 bases and J by 5 bases, with 17 bases between the two germline ends. The germline V gene has CDR1 LNHDA and CDR2 SQIVND (reference sequence). CDR3 length: 15 residues. The chain employs TRBV19 and TRBJ1-1, with D unclear. This receptor was taken from a human donor with low-grade glioma or glioblastoma, undergoing nonglioma brain surgery, or in good health (not recorded which). Sequencing was done on a sample of glioma tissue, nonneoplastic brain tissue, or PBMCs (not recorded which). CDR3 sequence reads: CASSSPRRAETEAFF. The CDR3 DNA reads as TGTGCCAGTAGTAGTCCGAGACGAGCAGAGACTGAAGCTTTCTTT. Full variable domain (rest looked up from reference TRBV19 and TRBJ1-1): DGGITQSPKYLFRKEGQNVTLSCEQNLNHDAMYWYRQDPGQGLRLIYYSQIVNDFQKGDIAEGYSVSREKKESFPLTVTSAQKNPTAFYLCASSSPRRAETEAFFGQGTRLTVV.